Many counts were recorded for the clone carrying this T cell receptor (beta chain). Its antigen is currently unknown. CDR1 is MGHRA, CDR2 YSYEKL, per germline. There are 15 residues in the CDR3. Trimming removed 3 bases at V and 1 base at J, with 12 bases between. The sample originates from a study of T cell repertoires in cytomegalovirus infection. Study information: Public TCR beta signature analysis indicated the presence of both CMV infection and matching HLA type.

MiXCR was run by TCRdb on the reads, yielding one entry per CDR3 protein. The data contain almost 500,000 distinct CDR3 sequences, approximately 10% of them singletons. Broader study findings: HLA-C-restricted TCR beta clonotypes specific for CMV led the ex vivo response. Using cumulative public TCR beta family frequency, the authors identified those who carried CMV together with the relevant HLA.

This sequence joins TRBV4-1 and TRBJ1-1, with D possibly being TRBD1 (5 bases). Specimen: PBMCs. This TCR was sampled from a human donor in good health (CMV status not recorded). Some clones in this sample may be carry-over from other donors' samples. CDR3 DNA sequence: TGCGCCAGCAGCCATGTGGGACGGAAGAACACTGAAGCTTTCTTT. Encoded protein: CASSHVGRKNTEAFF.